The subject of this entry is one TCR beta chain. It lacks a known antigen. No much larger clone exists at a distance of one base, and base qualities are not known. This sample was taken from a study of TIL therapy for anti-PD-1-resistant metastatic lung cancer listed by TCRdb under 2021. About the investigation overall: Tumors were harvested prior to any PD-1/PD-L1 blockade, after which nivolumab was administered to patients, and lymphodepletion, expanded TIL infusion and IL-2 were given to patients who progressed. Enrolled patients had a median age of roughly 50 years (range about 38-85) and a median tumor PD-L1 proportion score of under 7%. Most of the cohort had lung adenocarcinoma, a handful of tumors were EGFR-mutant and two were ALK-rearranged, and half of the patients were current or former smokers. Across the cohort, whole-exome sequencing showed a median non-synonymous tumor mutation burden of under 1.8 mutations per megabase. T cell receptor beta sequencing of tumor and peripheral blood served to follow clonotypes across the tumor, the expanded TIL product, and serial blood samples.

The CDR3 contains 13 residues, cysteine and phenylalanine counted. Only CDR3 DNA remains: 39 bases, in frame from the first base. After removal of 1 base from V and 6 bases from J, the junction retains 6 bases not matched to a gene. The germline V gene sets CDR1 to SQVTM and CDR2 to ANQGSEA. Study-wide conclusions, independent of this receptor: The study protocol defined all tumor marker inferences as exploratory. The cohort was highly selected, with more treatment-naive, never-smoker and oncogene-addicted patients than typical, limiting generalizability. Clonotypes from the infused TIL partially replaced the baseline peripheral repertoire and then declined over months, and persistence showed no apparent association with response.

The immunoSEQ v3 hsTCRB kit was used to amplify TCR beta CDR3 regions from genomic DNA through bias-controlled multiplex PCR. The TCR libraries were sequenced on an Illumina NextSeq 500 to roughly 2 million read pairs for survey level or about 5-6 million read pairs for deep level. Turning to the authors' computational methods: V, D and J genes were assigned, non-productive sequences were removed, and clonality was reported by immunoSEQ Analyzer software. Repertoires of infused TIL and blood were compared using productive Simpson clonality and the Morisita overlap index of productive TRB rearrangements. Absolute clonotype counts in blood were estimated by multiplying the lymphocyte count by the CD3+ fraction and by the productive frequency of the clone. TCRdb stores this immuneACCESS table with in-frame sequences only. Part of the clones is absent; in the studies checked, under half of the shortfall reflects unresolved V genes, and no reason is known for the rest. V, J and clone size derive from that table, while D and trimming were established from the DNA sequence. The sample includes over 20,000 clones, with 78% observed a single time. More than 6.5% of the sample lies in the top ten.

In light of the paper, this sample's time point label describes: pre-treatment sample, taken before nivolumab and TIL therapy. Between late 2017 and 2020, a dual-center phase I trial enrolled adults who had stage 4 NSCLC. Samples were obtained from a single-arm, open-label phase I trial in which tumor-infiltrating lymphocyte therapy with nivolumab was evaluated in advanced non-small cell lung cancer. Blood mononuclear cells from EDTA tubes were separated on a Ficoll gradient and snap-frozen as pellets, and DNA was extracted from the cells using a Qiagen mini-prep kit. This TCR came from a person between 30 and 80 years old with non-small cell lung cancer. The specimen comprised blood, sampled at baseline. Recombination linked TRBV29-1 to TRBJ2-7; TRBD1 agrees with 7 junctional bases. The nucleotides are TGCAGCGTTGAAGGAGAGGGGGCAGTCGAGCAGTACTTC. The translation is CSVEGEGAVEQYF.